One sample yielded the 32 T cell receptor beta chains listed below, sequenced in a study of blood T cell repertoires in COVID-19. TCRdb's copy holds only in-frame clones and misses some; the assay was immunoSEQ multiplex PCR. This table holds about 140,000 clones, about 87% found once. The sequencing input was peripheral blood. The receptor source for this set is a human donor in a cohort sampled during active COVID-19.

The rearrangement joins TRBV7-2 to TRBJ2-1, with D perhaps TRBD2 (6 bases). CDR1 is SGHTA, CDR2 FQGNSA, per germline. V shed 2 bases and J shed 0 bases, with 14 bases lying between them. The CDR3 consists of 17 residues. The CDR3 nucleotides read TGTGCCAGCAGCTTAAGACCCCCTAGCGCCTCCTACAATGAGCAGTTCTTC. It is translated as CASSLRPPSASYNEQFF.

This rearrangement joins TRBV7-2 to TRBJ2-7, with 11 nucleotides matching TRBD2. From germline, CDR1 is SGHTA and CDR2 FQGNSA. The length of the CDR3 is 15 residues. After removal of 4 bases from V and 3 bases from J, the junction contained 5 bases not matched to a gene. CDR3 bases: TGTGCCAGCAGCTATACCGGGACTAGCGGCTACGAGCAGTACTTC. Amino acids: CASSYTGTSGYEQYF.

This clone was seen a single time. J is TRBJ2-2 and V is TRBV2; 7 nucleotides align to TRBD1. The CDR3 length is 15 residues. Per germline, CDR1 SNHLY and CDR2 FYNNEI. The V segment lost 6 bases and the J segment 4 bases; nucleotides outside the gene matches: 8. Written as DNA, the CDR3 is TGTGCCAGCAGGGATAAGACAGGGACCACCGGGGAGCTGTTTTTT. This encodes CASRDKTGTTGELFF.

The J gene is TRBJ2-2, the V gene TRBV18, with D unclear. In germline, CDR1 is KGHSH, CDR2 LQKENI. V lost 3 bases and J lost 1, with 6 bases in between. The CDR3 runs 14 residues. For the CDR3, the DNA is TGTGCCAGCTCACCTCCGAGGAACACCGGGGAGCTGTTTTTT. Translating gives CASSPPRNTGELFF.

The chain recombines TRBV2 with TRBJ1-6; 7 bases fit TRBD1. The CDR3 length is 16 residues. The germline gives CDR1 SNHLY, CDR2 FYNNEI. V lost 6 bases, J lost 4 bases, and 9 bases stayed unmatched. The CDR3 here is CASRRRGLEYNSPLHF. In nucleotides, the CDR3 is TGTGCCAGCAGAAGAAGGGGGCTAGAATATAATTCACCCCTCCACTTT.

This clone appeared once. The chain uses TRBV7-3 and TRBJ2-7; possible D gene TRBD1, 5 bases. The CDR3 extends over 13 amino acids. V was clipped by 4 bases and J by 6 bases, with 13 bases between them. Germline V gene data show CDR1 as SGHTA and CDR2 as FQGTGA. The CDR3 spells CASSSNQGGEQYF. CDR3 DNA: TGTGCCAGCAGCTCCAATCAGGGTGGCGAGCAGTACTTC.

This chain uses TRBV11-2 with TRBJ2-2; the match to TRBD1 covers 7 bases. The CDR3 extends over 15 amino acids. Germline V gene lookup returns CDR1 SGHAT and CDR2 FQNNGV. V lost 6 bases to trimming and J lost 1 base; unmatched junction nucleotides: 5. DNA for the CDR3: TGTGCCAGCAGGCAACAGGGGAGGAACACCGGGGAGCTGTTTTTT. Translated, it gives CASRQQGRNTGELFF.

The gene calls are TRBV10-2 and TRBJ2-5; D may be TRBD1 (7 bases). CDR1 and CDR2 from the germline V gene are WSHSY and SAAADI. Trimming shortened V by 1 base and J by 7 bases, and 16 bases separated the two germline ends. CDR3 length equals 15 residues. The CDR3 DNA reads as TGCGCCAGCAGTGAGTGGTCAGGGGGGTCGGCGACCCAGTACTTC. Protein: CASSEWSGGSATQYF.

The chain joins TRBV3-1 (or the pseudogene TRBV3-2) to TRBJ2-3, with 9 nucleotides matching TRBD1. Germline CDR1 LGHDT, CDR2 YNNKEL (reference sequence). The ends lost 4 bases at V and 6 bases at J; junction bases unmatched: 8. This CDR3 is built from 15 residues. CDR3 DNA: TGTGCCAGCAGCCGGACAGGGGTGAGAGGGGATACGCAGTATTTT. Translated, it gives CASSRTGVRGDTQYF.

V usage is TRBV7-3 and J usage is TRBJ2-1, with 7 bases fitting TRBD2. J lost 6 bases, V lost 2 bases, and 4 bases had no gene match. This CDR3 comprises 14 residues. Per the germline V gene, CDR1 is SGHTA and CDR2 is FQGTGA. CDR3 amino acids: CASSLGGGSNEQFF. Written as DNA, the CDR3 is TGTGCCAGCAGCTTAGGAGGCGGGAGCAATGAGCAGTTCTTC. The whole variable domain, filled in from reference TRBV7-3 and TRBJ2-1, reads GAGVSQTPSNKVTEKGKYVELRCDPISGHTALYWYRQSLGQGPEFLIYFQGTGAADDSGLPNDRFFAVRPEGSVSTLKIQRTERGDSAVYLCASSLGGGSNEQFFGPGTRLTVL.

This chain connects TRBV6-5 to TRBJ2-3, with TRBD1 matching over 8 bases. Germline assignment: CDR1 MNHEY and CDR2 SVGAGI. The V gene end was trimmed by 6 bases and the J gene end by 0 bases; junction bases not matched to a gene: 5. The CDR3 sequence is 15 residues long. CDR3 region: CASRYRGFSTDTQYF. DNA for the CDR3: TGTGCCAGCAGATACAGGGGGTTTAGCACAGATACGCAGTATTTT.

This sequence joins TRBV5-5 and TRBJ2-1, with D possibly being TRBD1 (7 bases). This CDR3 is 16 amino acids long. Per the germline V gene, CDR1 is SGHKS and CDR2 is YYEKEE (reference sequence). Trimming left V 2 bases short and J 2 bases short, with 14 bases between. The CDR3 DNA reads TGTGCCAGCAGCTTTACGACAGGGAGGACCTACAATGAGCAGTTCTTC. Its translation: CASSFTTGRTYNEQFF.

This clone was detected only a few times. The genes are TRBV10-2 and TRBJ2-7, with 11 bases identical to TRBD1. Trimming at V came to 6 bases and at J to 6 bases, leaving 10 bases not matched to a gene. Germline V gene sequence: CDR1 WSHSY, CDR2 SAAADI. The length of the CDR3 is 15 residues. This CDR3 reads CASSRGDRGSGEQYF. The CDR3 DNA reads as TGCGCCAGCAGCCGAGGGGACAGGGGGTCGGGCGAGCAGTACTTC.

This clone has only one observation. The chain has TRBV6-5 and TRBJ2-7, with TRBD1 matching 9 bases. The germline V gene has CDR1 MNHEY and CDR2 SVGAGI. V was pared by 6 bases and J by 0 bases, with 6 bases of the junction left unmatched. The CDR3 extends over 15 amino acids. Here the CDR3 reads CASRTDRGNSYEQYF. The CDR3 DNA reads TGTGCCAGCAGAACGGACAGGGGAAACTCCTACGAGCAGTACTTC.

V and J are TRBV3-1 (or the pseudogene TRBV3-2) and TRBJ2-1; no clear D. The V gene's germline CDR1 is LGHDT and CDR2 YNNKEL (reference sequence). The V end lost 0 bases, the J end lost 6 bases, and 6 bases lay between the germline ends. This CDR3 has 13 residues. Here the CDR3 reads CASSQDNGNEQFF. As DNA, the CDR3 is TGTGCCAGCAGCCAAGATAACGGCAATGAGCAGTTCTTC.

This clone was counted between two and nine times. The chain employs TRBV7-9 and TRBJ2-2, with 7 positions matching TRBD1. Trimming removed 6 bases from V and 6 bases from J; junction bases left unmatched: 7. CDR3 size: 14 residues. Germline CDR1 is SEHNR and CDR2 is FQNEAQ (reference sequence). The CDR3 nucleotides read TGTGCCAGCAGGCGACAGGGTGAGCCCGGGGAGCTGTTTTTT. It yields the protein CASRRQGEPGELFF.

This clone was counted a single time. The chain combines TRBV2 with TRBJ1-3; possible D gene TRBD1, 6 bases. V lost 5 bases and J lost 0, with 14 bases in between. This CDR3 region has 16 residues. CDR1 is SNHLY and CDR2 is FYNNEI in the germline V gene. This chain's CDR3 is CASSLGGGISGNTIYF. Here the CDR3 DNA reads TGTGCCAGCAGTTTAGGGGGTGGAATCTCTGGAAACACCATATATTTT.

V is TRBV2 and J is TRBJ1-6; weak D call: TRBD1 (6 bases). Trimming removed 7 bases at V and 6 bases at J, with 10 bases between. Per the germline V gene, CDR1 is SNHLY and CDR2 is FYNNEI. The CDR3 is 13 amino acids. The CDR3 DNA sequence: TGTGCCAGCAAGGACAGCCTTAATTCACCCCTCCACTTT. This translates into CASKDSLNSPLHF.

This chain uses TRBV14 with TRBJ2-7; 10 positions match TRBD1. After removal of 5 bases from V and 2 bases from J, the junction contained 3 bases not matched to a gene. Germline V CDR1 and CDR2: SGHDN, FVKESK. The CDR3 extends over 14 amino acids. CDR3 residues: CASSRGQGPYEQYF. As DNA, the CDR3 is TGTGCCAGCAGCAGGGGACAGGGGCCCTACGAGCAGTACTTC. The whole variable domain, filled in from reference TRBV14 and TRBJ2-7, reads EAGVTQFPSHSVIEKGQTVTLRCDPISGHDNLYWYRRVMGKEIKFLLHFVKESKQDESGMPNNRFLAERTGGTYSTLKVQPAELEDSGVYFCASSRGQGPYEQYFGPGTRLTVT.

This clone was recorded a few times. The rearrangement uses TRBV29-1 and TRBJ2-1; a possible D gene is TRBD1 (6 bases). The CDR3 is 16 amino acids. Trimming cost V 6 bases and J 3 bases, with 21 bases left between them. Germline V gene sequence: CDR1 SQVTM, CDR2 ANQGSEA. The CDR3 region has the DNA TGCAGCGTGGCGACAGGCCGTAGTTCTAACTACAATGAGCAGTTCTTC. Translating gives CSVATGRSSNYNEQFF.

V gene TRBV11-3 combines with J gene TRBJ2-3; TRBD2 aligns across 12 bases. Germline assignment: CDR1 SGHNT and CDR2 YENEEA. The V gene end was trimmed by 4 bases and the J gene end by 1 base; junction bases not matched to a gene: 3. The CDR3 has 16 amino acids. The CDR3 is CASSSRLAGGTDTQYF. CDR3 DNA sequence: TGTGCCAGCAGCTCTCGACTAGCGGGGGGCACAGATACGCAGTATTTT. The full variable domain, with the rest looked up from reference TRBV11-3 and TRBJ2-3, is EAGVVQSPRYKIIEKKQPVAFWCNPISGHNTLYWYLQNLGQGPELLIRYENEEAVDDSQLPKDRFSAERLKGVDSTLKIQPAELGDSAVYLCASSSRLAGGTDTQYFGPGTRLTVL.

The genes are TRBV6-6 and TRBJ2-6; TRBD1 is a possible D gene (6 bases). The ends were cut back, 5 bases at V and 0 bases at J, with 14 bases in the middle. The CDR3 sequence is 17 residues long. In germline, CDR1 is MNHNY, CDR2 SVGAGI (reference sequence). The CDR3 region is CASSRWQGPSGANVLTF. CDR3 nucleotides: TGTGCCAGCAGTAGATGGCAGGGGCCCTCTGGGGCCAACGTCCTGACTTTC.

The V call is TRBV3-1 (or the pseudogene TRBV3-2), the J call TRBJ1-6; 9 positions match TRBD1. Germline CDR1 is LGHDT and CDR2 is YNNKEL (reference sequence). The V and J ends lost 0 bases and 8 bases, in that order; junction bases with no gene match: 2. The CDR3 length is 15 residues. The chain's CDR3 is CASSQEWTGDSPLHF. The CDR3, as DNA: TGTGCCAGCAGCCAAGAATGGACAGGGGATTCACCCCTCCACTTT.

The chain has TRBV5-6 and TRBJ1-5; the D is unclear. Trimming removed 1 base from V and 5 bases from J, with 10 bases in between. From germline, CDR1 is SGHDT and CDR2 YYEEEE. The CDR3 runs 14 residues. The CDR3 spells CASSLLAGDQPQHF. The CDR3 nucleotides are TGTGCCAGCAGCTTGTTGGCGGGTGATCAGCCCCAGCATTTT.

The chain is built from TRBV18 and TRBJ2-7; 8 bases line up with TRBD1. The CDR3 is 15 amino acids. The V gene's germline CDR1 is KGHSH and CDR2 LQKENI. Losses at the gene ends were 3 bases for V and 5 bases for J; bases not matched to a gene: 9. CDR3 sequence (DNA): TGTGCCAGCTCACCGGCCCCGGACAGGGCGCACGAGCAGTACTTC. It is translated as CASSPAPDRAHEQYF.

The chain links TRBV18 to TRBJ2-4; perhaps TRBD2 as D (5 bases). Per germline, CDR1 KGHSH and CDR2 LQKENI. The CDR3 is 15 residues long. The V end was cut by 0 bases, the J end by 7 bases, with 13 bases between. This chain's CDR3 is CASSPPSVYKNIQYF. The CDR3 nucleotides read TGTGCCAGCTCACCACCTAGCGTCTACAAGAACATTCAGTACTTC.

This clone was recorded a few times. The rearrangement joins TRBV7-8 to TRBJ1-5; tentative D call: TRBD1 (5 bases). V was cut by 2 bases and J by 4 bases, with 21 bases left in between. CDR3 length: 18 amino acids. Germline CDR1 SGHVS, CDR2 FQNEAQ. The CDR3 spells CASSLKGLGLQLNQPQHF. The CDR3 DNA reads as TGTGCCAGCAGCTTAAAGGGGCTGGGGTTACAGTTAAATCAGCCCCAGCATTTT.

The V call is TRBV27, the J call TRBJ1-4; the D gene is possibly TRBD1 (6 bases). Germline CDR1 and CDR2: MNHEY and SMNVEV (reference sequence). V dropped 3 bases and J dropped 10 bases, with 21 bases sitting between them. The CDR3 is 16 amino acids. The CDR3 region is CASSFVRAGVRGKLFF. The CDR3 region has the DNA TGTGCCAGCAGTTTTGTTAGGGCAGGGGTGAGGGGAAAACTGTTTTTT.

CDR3 in amino acids: CASSVPGLAGVWQYF. In nucleotides, the CDR3 is TGTGCCAGCAGCGTGCCGGGACTAGCGGGGGTGTGGCAGTATTTT. The chain links TRBV11-2 to TRBJ2-3; 14 nucleotides match TRBD2. CDR3 size: 15 residues. After removal of 5 bases from V and 11 bases from J, the junction contained 9 bases not matched to a gene. Germline V lookup: CDR1 SGHAT, CDR2 FQNNGV.

This clone was observed a single time. This specimen includes other DNA sequences encoding the same CDR3. The chain has TRBV5-1 and TRBJ2-5, with D possibly matching TRBD2 (5 bases). Trimming removed 0 bases from V and 5 bases from J, with 11 bases in between. Germline assignment: CDR1 SGHRS and CDR2 YFSETQ. The CDR3 consists of 14 residues. CDR3 protein: CASSLEARGETQYF. CDR3 bases: TGCGCCAGCAGCTTGGAAGCCCGAGGGGAGACCCAGTACTTC.

The rearrangement links TRBV19 to TRBJ1-5; the D is unclear. The germline V gene encodes CDR1 LNHDA and CDR2 SQIVND (reference sequence). The CDR3 has 13 residues. V was clipped by 6 bases and J by 4 bases, with 10 bases between them. The DNA of the CDR3 is TGTGCCAGTAGCTTAGTGGAGAATCAGCCCCAGCATTTT. It encodes CASSLVENQPQHF.

This chain joins TRBV7-2 and TRBJ1-3; TRBD1 is a possible D gene (5 bases). The germline gives CDR1 SGHTA, CDR2 FQGNSA. The V gene lost 0 bases and the J gene lost 4 bases, with 13 bases spanning the gap. The CDR3 is made up of 16 amino acids. CDR3 protein: CASSLARGTRGNTIYF. CDR3 DNA sequence: TGTGCCAGCAGCTTAGCCCGAGGGACTAGGGGAAACACCATATATTTT.